Included here is one TCR beta chain sequence, with context. The sample originates from a study of cytomegalovirus exposure and HLA in healthy donors. Vbeta (60) and Jbeta (13) primers were used in the PCR. Sequenced by immunoSEQ multiplex PCR; TCRdb stores in-frame clones only, minus some. The data show about 160,000 clones, around 88% seen once. The V and J ends lost 4 bases and 4 bases respectively, with 17 bases between them. Germline V gene lookup returns CDR1 SGHRS and CDR2 YFSETQ. The CDR3 is 16 amino acids. This TCR was recovered from a woman under 40 in good health and CMV-seronegative. Specimen: PBMCs. This rearrangement joins TRBV5-1 to TRBJ2-2; tentatively, D is TRBD1 (5 bases). The CDR3 bases are TGCGCCAGCAGCCGATGGGCGCAGGGCCGCACCGGGGAGCTGTTTTTT. It is translated as CASSRWAQGRTGELFF. The full variable domain, its missing parts supplied by reference TRBV5-1 and TRBJ2-2, is KAGVTQTPRYLIKTRGQQVTLSCSPISGHRSVSWYQQTPGQGLQFLFEYFSETQRNKGNFPGRFSGRQFSNSRSEMNVSTLELGDSALYLCASSRWAQGRTGELFFGEGSRLTVL.